This TCR beta chain was retrieved from a study of T cells after yellow fever vaccination. Findings and limits, study-wide: The booster response re-showed most primary clones: approximately 97% CD4, approximately 85% CD8.

From the 5' RACE reads, TCRdb called clonotypes with MiXCR, one entry per CDR3 protein. Here the sample spans hundreds of thousands of distinct CDR3 sequences, around 19% being singletons. Worth noting for this clonotype: Its antigen is currently unknown.

The V end was cut by 1 base, the J end by 2 bases, with 5 bases between. In germline, CDR1 is LGHNA, CDR2 YSLEER. The CDR3 runs to 13 residues. This chain uses TRBV4-3 with TRBJ1-2; no clear D. The sequence derives from a man aged 18-30 years who received the YFV17D yellow fever vaccine. The sample here was PBMCs, taken before the yellow fever booster vaccination. CDR3 nucleotides: TGCGCCAGCAGCCAAGCCAGGAACTATGGCTACACCTTC. Encoded protein: CASSQARNYGYTF.